Sequencing of this T cell receptor (beta chain) was carried out in a study of blood T cell repertoires in COVID-19. Study overall: Sites in the United States, Italy and Spain provided acute and convalescent COVID-19 samples. PBMCs, B-cell-depleted T cells, or T cells were the source of the cDNA or gDNA that made up the material.

The germline V gene has CDR1 LGHDT and CDR2 YNNKEL (reference sequence). Losses at the gene ends were 4 bases for V and 7 bases for J; bases not matched to a gene: 15. The CDR3 length is 16 residues. Methods used by the authors: Amplification from reference gene primers served as the basis for estimated nucleated cell counts. The data were produced by immunoSEQ multiplex PCR, yet TCRdb's version contains in-frame clones alone and is incomplete. D and trimming come from the DNA, and the V and J calls and clone size come from that table. The sample lists just under 30,000 clones; roughly nine tenths were seen once.

The sequenced sample was peripheral blood. This TCR was recovered from a human donor with active COVID-19. The donor label of this sample is uncertain. The gene calls are TRBV3-1 (or the pseudogene TRBV3-2) and TRBJ2-7; 8 bases line up with TRBD1. Here the CDR3 DNA reads TGTGCCAGCAGCCCTCAGATCGGACAGGGTATTTGGGAGCAGTACTTC. Amino acids: CASSPQIGQGIWEQYF.